This is a list of T cell receptor beta chains from one sample in a study of blood T cell repertoires in COVID-19. This table comes from immunoSEQ multiplex PCR, and its TCRdb copy is limited to in-frame clones, with some not included. The profile covers around 230,000 clones, with 88% appearing a single time and 2% to 2.5% taken by the ten largest. Sequencing was performed on PBMCs or T cells enriched from blood (not recorded which). Receptors originate from a woman in her thirties or forties with acute COVID-19. Each CDR3 is given with its conserved first and last residue. A D gene is named only where the DNA matches it firmly. Size tells how often a clone was seen (once, few, many) or the class of an expanded clone, and some rows leave it out.

V	D	J	size	CDR3	DNA
TRBV7-2	TRBD2	TRBJ2-3	.	CASSLAALAGGSSTDTQYF	TGTGCCAGCAGCTTAGCCGCGCTAGCGGGAGGGTCTAGCACAGATACGCAGTATTTT
TRBV19	TRBD1	TRBJ1-6	.	CASRGTGSFGSPLHF	TGTGCCAGTAGGGGGACAGGGTCATTTGGATCACCCCTCCACTTT
TRBV7-2	TRBD2	TRBJ2-5	.	CASSLGLAGVQETQYF	TGTGCCAGCAGCTTAGGGCTAGCGGGGGTCCAAGAGACCCAGTACTTC
TRBV16	TRBD1	TRBJ1-2	.	CASSPGQGRWDGYTF	TGTGCCAGCAGCCCGGGACAGGGGAGATGGGATGGCTACACCTTC
TRBV19	.	TRBJ1-4	.	CASRIAGAREKLFF	TGTGCCAGTAGGATTGCTGGGGCGCGAGAAAAACTGTTTTTT
TRBV19	.	TRBJ1-1	.	CASSTKTVNTEAFF	TGTGCCAGTAGTACCAAGACAGTGAACACTGAAGCTTTCTTT
TRBV9	TRBD1	TRBJ2-7	.	CASSTSPGTGTYEQYF	TGTGCCAGCAGCACCAGTCCCGGGACAGGAACCTACGAGCAGTACTTC
TRBV25-1	.	TRBJ1-1	.	CASSEYRSKAEAFF	TGTGCCAGCAGTGAGTACAGGTCTAAAGCTGAAGCTTTCTTT
TRBV6-6	.	TRBJ2-3	.	CASSPQVATQYF	TGTGCCAGCAGTCCCCAGGTGGCTACGCAGTATTTT
TRBV7-9	TRBD1	TRBJ2-7	.	CASSSWGQVHEQYF	TGTGCCAGCAGCAGCTGGGGACAGGTCCACGAGCAGTACTTC
TRBV2	TRBD1	TRBJ1-4	.	CASSARGQGPANEKLFF	TGTGCCAGCAGTGCTAGGGGACAGGGGCCCGCTAATGAAAAACTGTTTTTT
TRBV6-5	.	TRBJ1-1	.	CASSRTQNTEAFF	TGTGCCAGCAGTCGGACACAGAACACTGAAGCTTTCTTT
TRBV5-1	.	TRBJ2-1	.	CASSYLGTPSYNEQFF	TGCGCCAGCAGCTACCTCGGGACTCCCTCTTACAATGAGCAGTTCTTC
TRBV24-1	TRBD2	TRBJ2-1	.	CATSDGLRLAGRNNEQFF	TGTGCCACCAGTGACGGCCTCCGACTAGCGGGAAGGAACAATGAGCAGTTCTTC
TRBV19	.	TRBJ1-2	.	CASSIERRGTYGYTF	TGTGCCAGTAGTATAGAAAGGCGGGGAACCTATGGCTACACCTTC
TRBV2	.	TRBJ1-3	.	CASSREPGNTIYF	TGTGCCAGCAGTCGGGAACCTGGAAACACCATATATTTT
TRBV10-3	.	TRBJ1-2	.	CAISEGAWGYTF	TGTGCCATCAGTGAGGGGGCATGGGGCTACACCTTC
TRBV5-1	.	TRBJ1-1	.	CASSPTPGQNTEAFF	TGCGCCAGCAGCCCGACCCCGGGACAGAACACTGAAGCTTTCTTT
TRBV6-2/TRBV6-3	.	TRBJ1-1	once	CASSYSRSEAFF	TGTGCCAGCAGTTACTCGAGGTCAGAAGCTTTCTTT
TRBV7-2	TRBD1	TRBJ1-1	few	CASSRTGLMNTEAFF	TGTGCCAGCAGCAGGACAGGGCTCATGAACACTGAAGCTTTCTTT
TRBV6-2/TRBV6-3	.	TRBJ1-1	.	CASSYSRGTGREAFF	TGTGCCAGCAGTTACTCTCGGGGGACGGGAAGGGAAGCTTTCTTT
TRBV7-9	.	TRBJ1-2	.	CASSLTLTGKGANYGYTF	TGTGCCAGCAGCCTAACCCTGACAGGAAAGGGGGCTAACTATGGCTACACCTTC
TRBV2	.	TRBJ2-7	.	CASSGGRSSYEQYF	TGTGCCAGCAGTGGGGGCAGGAGCTCCTACGAGCAGTACTTC
TRBV7-9	.	TRBJ2-5	.	CASSYRTDQETQYF	TGTGCCAGCAGCTATCGGACAGACCAAGAGACCCAGTACTTC